This is a list of T cell receptor beta chains from one sample in a study of radiation and T cells in renal cell carcinoma. TCRdb's copy holds only in-frame clones and misses some; the assay was immunoSEQ multiplex PCR. The sample contains about 43,000 clones, roughly 80% of which appear only once. The sample was blood, taken from a patient whose treatment included radiotherapy and nephrectomy. The receptors derive from a woman in her seventies with renal cell carcinoma. CDR3s include the opening cysteine and the closing phenylalanine or tryptophan. Fields, in order: J gene, clone size, D gene, V gene, CDR3 protein, CDR3 DNA. The D gene is left open where the match is weak. A row's size may be missing; if present it is once, few, many or a size class.

J: TRBJ2-3; size: -; D: TRBD2; V: TRBV30; CDR3: CAWSPPRGGSTDTQYF; DNA: TGTGCCTGGAGTCCGCCCCGCGGGGGGAGCACAGATACGCAGTATTTT
J: TRBJ1-4; size: -; D: -; V: TRBV9; CDR3: CASSVAGVEGEKLFF; DNA: TGTGCCAGCAGCGTAGCGGGGGTGGAAGGTGAAAAACTGTTTTTT
J: TRBJ2-1; size: -; D: TRBD2; V: TRBV11-2; CDR3: CASSLTREGRNEQFF; DNA: TGTGCCAGCAGCTTAACTCGGGAGGGCCGAAATGAGCAGTTCTTC
J: TRBJ2-1; size: -; D: TRBD2; V: TRBV18; CDR3: CASSPRTRGGSEQFF; DNA: TGTGCCAGCTCACCAAGGACGCGGGGGGGCAGTGAGCAGTTCTTC
J: TRBJ1-6; size: -; D: -; V: TRBV30; CDR3: CAWSRDQNSPLHF; DNA: TGTGCCTGGAGTAGGGACCAAAATTCACCCCTCCACTTT
J: TRBJ2-7; size: -; D: TRBD1; V: TRBV6-1; CDR3: CASSSGQAPPEQYF; DNA: TGTGCCAGCAGCTCTGGACAGGCCCCACCCGAGCAGTACTTC
J: TRBJ2-1; size: -; D: TRBD1; V: TRBV5-1; CDR3: CASSLVPGQGGSEQFF; DNA: TGCGCCAGCAGCTTGGTACCGGGACAGGGGGGCAGTGAGCAGTTCTTC
J: TRBJ2-5; size: -; D: -; V: TRBV2; CDR3: CASSETWQETQYF; DNA: TGTGCCAGCAGTGAAACGTGGCAAGAGACCCAGTACTTC
J: TRBJ1-6; size: few; D: -; V: TRBV13; CDR3: CASSLGPYNSPLHF; DNA: TGTGCCAGCAGCTTAGGACCTTATAATTCACCCCTCCACTTT
J: TRBJ2-1; size: once; D: TRBD2; V: TRBV6-1; CDR3: CASSQGTSGRGSSYNEQFF; DNA: TGTGCCAGCAGTCAAGGGACTAGCGGGAGGGGAAGCTCCTACAATGAGCAGTTCTTC
J: TRBJ2-7; size: -; D: -; V: TRBV7-9; CDR3: CASSSLEGIYEQYF; DNA: TGTGCCAGCAGCTCACTGGAGGGGATCTACGAGCAGTACTTC